These 7 T cell receptor beta chains were all obtained from the same sample, sequenced in a study of cytomegalovirus exposure and HLA in healthy donors. It was with 60 Vbeta and 13 Jbeta primers that the PCR ran. Clones were read by immunoSEQ multiplex PCR, and TCRdb kept only the in-frame ones, dropping some. The table includes about 130,000 clones, under 90% detected once. Sequencing was performed on PBMCs. Source of these receptors: a woman aged 40 to 50 in good health and CMV-seropositive.

This clone was counted between two and nine times. The rearrangement links TRBV19 to TRBJ1-4, with unresolved D. The CDR3 runs to 14 residues. The V end lost 3 bases, the J end lost 8 bases, and 13 bases lay between the germline ends. Per germline, CDR1 LNHDA and CDR2 SQIVND (reference sequence). The CDR3 loop reads CASSIGVGKEKLFF. In nucleotides, the CDR3 is TGTGCCAGTAGTATCGGGGTTGGAAAGGAAAAACTGTTTTTT.

The CDR3 protein is CAAGVSYEQYF. CDR3 nucleotides: TGTGCCGCGGGAGTCTCCTACGAGCAGTACTTC. The chain links TRBV28 to TRBJ2-7, with 7 bases aligning to TRBD2. The CDR3 loop spans 11 amino acids. In germline, CDR1 is MDHEN, CDR2 SYDVKM. V was clipped by 11 bases and J by 0 bases; unmatched bases: 1.

V gene TRBV9 combines with J gene TRBJ2-1; 9 nucleotides match TRBD2. The J segment lost 2 bases and the V segment lost 5 bases, leaving 5 bases of the junction unmatched. The CDR3 totals 15 residues. Germline values: CDR1 SGDLS, CDR2 YYNGEE. The CDR3 coding sequence is TGTGCCAGCAGTCAAGCGGGAGGCCCCTACAATGAGCAGTTCTTC. Its protein is CASSQAGGPYNEQFF.

The V call is TRBV7-9, the J call TRBJ1-1; D not resolved. V dropped 2 bases and J dropped 0 bases, with 7 bases sitting between them. The CDR3 is 14 residues long. The germline CDR1 and CDR2 sequences are SEHNR and FQNEAQ (reference sequence). The CDR3 DNA follows: TGTGCCAGCAGCTTAATTAGTATGAACACTGAAGCTTTCTTT. It codes for CASSLISMNTEAFF.

The chain uses TRBV7-9 and TRBJ2-7; a possible D gene is TRBD1 (5 bases). CDR1 and CDR2 from the germline V gene are SEHNR and FQNEAQ (reference sequence). The V end lost 2 bases, the J end lost 6 bases, and 5 bases lay between the germline ends. This CDR3 comprises 11 residues. The CDR3 loop is CASSLTGEQYF. CDR3 nucleotide sequence: TGTGCCAGCAGCTTAACAGGCGAGCAGTACTTC.

The gene calls are TRBV13 and TRBJ2-1; 11 bases map to TRBD2. Germline CDR1 PRHDT, CDR2 FYEKMQ (reference sequence). V shed 5 bases, J shed 9 bases, and the junction held 12 bases outside the gene matches. The CDR3 spans 16 residues. The chain's CDR3 is CASSPLDSGRAFEQFF. The CDR3 DNA reads as TGTGCCAGCAGCCCTCTTGATAGCGGGAGGGCATTTGAGCAGTTCTTC.

This clone was counted a few times. The chain carries TRBV5-8 and TRBJ2-3; TRBD2 matches 11 bases. Unmatched junction bases numbered 4, after V lost 3 bases and J lost 1 base. The CDR3 is 16 residues long. Germline V lookup: CDR1 SGHTS, CDR2 YDEGEE. CDR3 protein: CASSYGLAGGTDTQYF. DNA for the CDR3: TGTGCCAGCAGCTACGGACTAGCGGGTGGCACAGATACGCAGTATTTT. Full variable domain (rest looked up from reference TRBV5-8 and TRBJ2-3): EAGVTQSPTHLIKTRGQQATLRCSPISGHTSVYWYQQALGLGLQFLLWYDEGEERNRGNFPPRFSGRQFPNYSSELNVNALELEDSALYLCASSYGLAGGTDTQYFGPGTRLTVL.